Sequencing of this T cell receptor (beta chain) was carried out in a study of Ad26.COV2.S vaccination and SARS-CoV-2 variants. Study information: Each vaccinee took Ad26.COV2.S intramuscularly, once or twice 56 days apart.

This clone was observed a single time. Its matching antigen is unknown. Only in-frame clones appear in the TCRdb table, and some are missing; sequencing was by immunoSEQ multiplex PCR. This sample has about 440,000 clones, with about 90% found just once. Treatment defined: over 15 received Ad26.COV2.S at low or high dose, single or two shots; roughly five received placebo; per-sample allocation not given. Samples were taken on day 63 after the first vaccine or placebo injection. Donor was an adult aged 18-55 years in Boston. Expressing Wuhan-strain SARS-CoV-2 spike, an Ad26 vector served as the vaccine. Whole-study results and caveats: Spike-specific TCR breadth in vaccine recipients exceeded that seen in placebo recipients.

The ends were cut back, 3 bases at V and 2 bases at J, with 8 bases in the middle. This CDR3 has 13 residues. The V gene's germline CDR1 is PRHDT and CDR2 FYEKMQ (reference sequence). This sequence originates from a person between 18 and 60 years old who received the Ad26.COV2.S COVID-19 vaccine or a placebo. The sample was peripheral blood, taken in a trial of Ad26.COV2.S vaccine versus placebo. The V call is TRBV13, the J call TRBJ2-7, with D tentatively TRBD2 (5 bases). CDR3 protein: CASSFGLAYEQYF. CDR3 in DNA: TGTGCCAGCAGCTTCGGACTGGCCTACGAGCAGTACTTC.